The sequence of this T cell receptor beta chain was determined in a study of T cells in narcolepsy. Profiled with immunoSEQ multiplex PCR; TCRdb holds only in-frame clones, not every one. The repertoire holds roughly 9,800 clones, roughly three quarters seen once, with 20% to 25% in the top ten. This clone occurred a few times. Trimming stripped 3 bases from V and 1 base from J, with 9 bases between. Germline assignment: CDR1 LGHNA and CDR2 YNFKEQ. The CDR3 consists of 14 residues. The receptor was isolated from a human donor with narcolepsy. Sequences were obtained from CD45RA- memory CD8+ T cells from PBMCs. The rearrangement joins TRBV4-2 to TRBJ1-1; no firm D call. The CDR3 is CASSHDGENTEAFF. The CDR3 bases are TGTGCCAGCAGCCACGACGGGGAGAACACTGAAGCTTTCTTT.